This entry lists 19 T cell receptor beta chains sequenced from one sample in a study of lymphopenia after photon versus proton radiotherapy. Sequenced by immunoSEQ multiplex PCR; TCRdb stores in-frame clones only, minus some. Among about 24,000 clones, about 80% were seen once, and the ten largest hold about 23%. The material sequenced was peripheral blood, taken from a patient treated with photon-based radiotherapy. All receptors derive from a man aged 35 to 55 with gastric cancer.

In its sample, this clone was seen once. This chain connects TRBV2 to TRBJ2-7; 11 bases are a match to TRBD1. The J segment lost 5 bases and the V segment lost 6 bases, leaving 6 bases of the junction unmatched. Germline lookup yields CDR1 SNHLY and CDR2 FYNNEI. This CDR3 comprises 14 residues. The CDR3 loop is CASRPGTGGDEQYF. The CDR3 DNA sequence: TGTGCCAGCAGGCCCGGGACAGGGGGGGACGAGCAGTACTTC.

Relative to its sample, this clone is medium-sized. The sample has other DNA sequences that encode this CDR3 too. The chain links TRBV30 to TRBJ1-1; D call uncertain. V lost 2 bases, J lost 0 bases, and 4 bases lay in between. Germline V lookup: CDR1 GTSNPN, CDR2 SVGIG (reference sequence). The CDR3 consists of 12 residues. CDR3 sequence reads: CAWSRMNTEAFF. CDR3 DNA sequence: TGTGCCTGGAGTAGGATGAACACTGAAGCTTTCTTT.

The chain links TRBV7-9 to TRBJ1-2, with D maybe TRBD1 (6 bases). Looked up from germline, CDR1 is SEHNR and CDR2 is FQNEAQ (reference sequence). This CDR3 contains 18 residues. V was pared by 1 base and J by 3 bases, with 21 bases between. The CDR3 sequence is CASSLVPRTESRDYGYTF. The DNA of the CDR3 is TGTGCCAGCAGCTTAGTTCCCCGGACAGAATCGAGGGACTATGGCTACACCTTC.

This chain connects TRBV7-9 to TRBJ2-1; 15 bases align to TRBD2. The CDR3 has 16 residues. Germline CDR1 SEHNR, CDR2 FQNEAQ (reference sequence). Germline trimming cut 5 bases from V and 9 bases from J; bases unmatched to any gene: 8. For the CDR3, the DNA is TGTGCCAGCAGCGCCAGCGGGACTAGCGGGGGGCTTGAGCAGTTCTTC. Residues: CASSASGTSGGLEQFF.

The J gene is TRBJ2-7, the V gene TRBV25-1, with D hard to call. Deletions cut 2 bases from V and 2 bases from J, with 4 bases between. The CDR3 extends over 12 amino acids. Germline V gives CDR1 MGHDK, CDR2 SYGVNS. This CDR3 is CASSEQAYEQYF. The CDR3 nucleotides are TGTGCCAGCAGTGAACAAGCCTACGAGCAGTACTTC.

J is TRBJ2-5 and V is TRBV6-6; D ambiguous. Germline V gene lookup returns CDR1 MNHNY and CDR2 SVGAGI (reference sequence). The CDR3 is 12 residues long. Trimming cost V 7 bases and J 5 bases, with 11 bases left between them. In DNA form, the CDR3 reads TGTGCCAGCAATGTGGGCGGTGAGACCCAGTACTTC. As protein: CASNVGGETQYF.

The chain couples TRBV7-2 to TRBJ2-4, with TRBD2 matching over 16 bases. Unmatched junction bases numbered 3, after V lost 5 bases and J lost 5 bases. CDR3 length equals 16 residues. Per germline, CDR1 SGHTA and CDR2 FQGNSA. CDR3 coding DNA: TGTGCCAGCAGCCAAGGGACTAGCGGGGGGGAAAACATTCAGTACTTC. It encodes CASSQGTSGGENIQYF.

This clone was counted between two and nine times. J is TRBJ2-7 and V is TRBV7-2; 9 bases align to TRBD1. The CDR3 contains 13 residues. Germline V CDR1 and CDR2: SGHTA, FQGNSA. With V trimmed by 5 bases and J by 4 bases, 3 bases remained unmatched. The CDR3: CASSRDREYEQYF. In nucleotides, the CDR3 is TGTGCCAGCAGCCGGGACAGGGAGTACGAGCAGTACTTC.

The chain is built from TRBV19 and TRBJ2-5; D possibly corresponds to TRBD1 (5 bases). The CDR3 consists of 13 residues. From germline, CDR1 is LNHDA and CDR2 SQIVND (reference sequence). Trimming cost V 2 bases and J 5 bases, with 9 bases left between them. The CDR3 here is CASSIQGPETQYF. In nucleotides, the CDR3 is TGTGCCAGTAGTATACAGGGTCCGGAGACCCAGTACTTC.

J is TRBJ2-3 and V is TRBV5-1; TRBD2 aligns across 8 bases. CDR3 length equals 16 residues. The trim removed 0 bases at V and 2 bases at J, leaving 5 bases unmatched. CDR1 and CDR2 (germline): SGHRS, YFSETQ. Here the CDR3 reads CASSLALAGNTDTQYF. The CDR3 nucleotides are TGCGCCAGCAGCTTGGCGCTAGCGGGCAACACAGATACGCAGTATTTT.

This clone appeared once. The V and J genes are TRBV18 and TRBJ1-1; the match to TRBD1 covers 10 bases. The CDR3 is made up of 13 amino acids. The germline V gene encodes CDR1 KGHSH and CDR2 LQKENI. The V gene end was trimmed by 5 bases and the J gene end by 4 bases; junction bases not matched to a gene: 1. CDR3 region: CASSRDRGTEAFF. The DNA of the CDR3 is TGTGCCAGCTCAAGGGACAGGGGCACTGAAGCTTTCTTT.

The CDR3 DNA reads TGTGCCATCAGTAAGGCCTTTTTGAACACCGGGGAGCTGTTTTTT. The encoded protein is CAISKAFLNTGELFF. The chain employs TRBV10-3 and TRBJ2-2; no firm D call. Trimming cost V 5 bases and J 1 base, with 11 bases left between them. Germline V gene sequence: CDR1 ENHRY, CDR2 SYGVKD. This CDR3 contains 15 residues.

The CDR3 protein is CSVEYAVRQDTQYF. The DNA of the CDR3 is TGCAGCGTTGAATACGCGGTCAGGCAAGATACGCAGTATTTT. The rearrangement joins TRBV29-1 to TRBJ2-3; the D is unclear. With 2 bases removed from V and 5 bases from J, the gap between germline ends came to 14 bases. The V gene's germline CDR1 is SQVTM and CDR2 ANQGSEA. This CDR3 region has 14 residues.

For the CDR3, the DNA is TGTGCCAGCAGTTTGACTAGCGGGGGGACCAATGAGCAGTTCTTC. Encoded protein: CASSLTSGGTNEQFF. The chain uses TRBV6-5 and TRBJ2-1; 13 bases line up with TRBD2. Germline trimming cut 4 bases from V and 6 bases from J; bases unmatched to any gene: 3. The germline CDR1 and CDR2 sequences are MNHEY and SVGAGI. This CDR3 is built from 15 residues.

This clone was recorded only once. This chain uses TRBV10-3 with TRBJ1-6; 7 positions agree with TRBD1. This CDR3 has 13 residues. Germline values: CDR1 ENHRY, CDR2 SYGVKD. J lost 5 bases, V lost 10 bases, and 5 bases had no gene match. CDR3 region: CATSDRDNSPLHF. The CDR3 bases are TGTGCCACCTCAGACAGGGATAATTCACCCCTCCACTTT.

The chain combines TRBV6-5 with TRBJ2-2, with 7 bases lining up with TRBD2. CDR1 MNHEY and CDR2 SVGAGI come from the germline V gene. The CDR3 is 15 residues long. The V gene end was trimmed by 6 bases and the J gene end by 6 bases; junction bases not matched to a gene: 10. The CDR3 loop reads CASSPAVAGAGELFF. CDR3 nucleotide sequence: TGTGCCAGCAGCCCCGCCGTGGCGGGGGCCGGGGAGCTGTTTTTT.

The rearrangement joins TRBV7-3 to TRBJ2-3, with a possible D match to TRBD2 (6 bases). The CDR3 totals 15 residues. The germline V gene encodes CDR1 SGHTA and CDR2 FQGTGA. V gave up 5 bases and J gave up 8 bases, with 20 bases separating them. The chain's CDR3 is CASSAQDGRGGTQYF. For the CDR3, the DNA is TGTGCCAGCAGCGCACAGGACGGGAGAGGTGGTACGCAGTATTTT.

The chain uses TRBV11-3 and TRBJ2-1; D gene ambiguous. The V and J ends lost 8 bases and 8 bases respectively, with 16 bases between them. The V gene's germline CDR1 is SGHNT and CDR2 YENEEA. The CDR3 has 13 residues. CDR3 nucleotide sequence: TGTGCCAGCCGGCGATCGGGCAGCTATGAGCAGTTCTTC. Encoded protein: CASRRSGSYEQFF.

V usage is TRBV6-1 and J usage is TRBJ1-1, with 7 bases lining up with TRBD1. After removal of 3 bases from V and 3 bases from J, the junction contained 7 bases not matched to a gene. Germline lookup yields CDR1 MNHNS and CDR2 SASEGT. The CDR3 contains 15 residues. This CDR3 is CASSDRTGRDTEAFF. In nucleotides, the CDR3 is TGTGCCAGCAGTGACCGGACAGGAAGGGACACTGAAGCTTTCTTT.